Listed here are 10 T cell receptor beta chains from one sample, sequenced in a study of cytomegalovirus exposure and HLA in healthy donors (dated by TCRdb to about 2017). Library prep was done by the immunoSEQ multiplex PCR assay. For the multiplex PCR, a mixture combining 60 forward primers for TCR Vbeta segments and 13 reverse primers for TCR Jbeta segments was used. The clones in this table, taken by TCRdb from immuneACCESS, are in-frame only. Not every clone is retained; where verified, under half of the shortfall comes from an unresolved V gene, and the cause of the rest is unknown. The sample table contains 170,000 or so clones; only one count was recorded for around 78% of them. Less than 15% of the sample lies in the top ten. Specimen: PBMCs. Receptors originate from a woman between 50 and 59 years old in good health and CMV-seropositive.

The gene calls are TRBV19 and TRBJ1-5; D ambiguous. Between the trimmed V and J ends, which lost 5 bases and 3 bases, there was a span of 8 bases. Germline CDR1 reads LNHDA; CDR2 reads SQIVND (reference sequence). CDR3 length: 13 amino acids. CDR3 region: CASSETLNQPQHF. CDR3 bases: TGTGCCAGTAGTGAGACACTCAATCAGCCCCAGCATTTT. Filled out from reference TRBV19 and TRBJ1-5, the complete variable domain reads DGGITQSPKYLFRKEGQNVTLSCEQNLNHDAMYWYRQDPGQGLRLIYYSQIVNDFQKGDIAEGYSVSREKKESFPLTVTSAQKNPTAFYLCASSETLNQPQHFGDGTRLSIL.

This sequence joins TRBV5-4 and TRBJ2-2; 9 nucleotides match TRBD1. This CDR3 contains 16 residues. The ends lost 3 bases at V and 4 bases at J; junction bases unmatched: 7. The germline gives CDR1 SGHNT, CDR2 YYREEE (reference sequence). CDR3 nucleotides: TGTGCCAGCAGCTGGCCGGGACAGGGTTTCACCGGGGAGCTGTTTTTT. It translates to CASSWPGQGFTGELFF.

This clone was counted a single time. This chain links TRBV7-2 with TRBJ2-3; 8 bases align to TRBD1. CDR1 and CDR2 from the germline V gene are SGHTA and FQGNSA. The CDR3 is 14 amino acids. With V trimmed by 3 bases and J by 4 bases, 3 bases remained unmatched. The CDR3 region has the DNA TGTGCCAGCAGCTTCGCGGACAGGGCAGATACGCAGTATTTT. Protein: CASSFADRADTQYF.

The rearrangement links TRBV10-3 to TRBJ1-1; 7 bases are a match to TRBD1. Trimming took 6 bases from V and 6 from J; bases not matched to a gene: 19. Germline V gene data show CDR1 as ENHRY and CDR2 as SYGVKD. CDR3 length equals 17 residues. The CDR3 is CAIRETQGYLRRPEAFF. Written as DNA, the CDR3 is TGTGCCATCAGGGAGACACAGGGGTACCTGCGCAGGCCTGAAGCTTTCTTT.

The genes are TRBV13 and TRBJ1-4; the D is unclear. V was trimmed by 5 bases and J by 8 bases, leaving 9 bases between them. The CDR3 spans 12 residues. Looked up from germline, CDR1 is PRHDT and CDR2 is FYEKMQ (reference sequence). The CDR3 DNA sequence: TGTGCCAGCAGCCCGGGAGGGGAAAAACTGTTTTTT. Amino acid sequence: CASSPGGEKLFF.

V gene TRBV4-2 combines with J gene TRBJ1-1; D is unresolved. The CDR3 has 15 amino acids. The germline CDR1 and CDR2 sequences are LGHNA and YNFKEQ. Trimming took off 1 base at V and 5 bases at J, with 14 bases between the two ends. This CDR3 is CASSQVGQERTEAFF. In DNA form, the CDR3 reads TGTGCCAGCAGCCAAGTGGGTCAGGAGCGGACTGAAGCTTTCTTT.

This clone showed up just a few times. The chain uses TRBV12-2 and TRBJ1-5. TRBV12-2 is a pseudogene. The CDR3 totals 18 residues. CDR3 coding DNA: TGTGCAAGTCGCTTAGAGAACAGAGGGGGGGGGATCAATCAGCCCCAGCATTTT. It translates to CASRLENRGGGINQPQHF.

The genes are TRBV7-9 and TRBJ1-5; 7 bases align to TRBD1. The CDR3 totals 13 residues. The V and J ends lost 3 bases and 5 bases, in that order; junction bases with no gene match: 1. The germline gives CDR1 SEHNR, CDR2 FQNEAQ (reference sequence). The CDR3: CASSFTGDQPQHF. CDR3 coding DNA: TGTGCCAGCAGCTTCACAGGGGATCAGCCCCAGCATTTT.

This clone was detected once. This chain joins TRBV7-3 and TRBJ2-5; 8 bases match TRBD2. Germline V gene sequence: CDR1 SGHTA, CDR2 FQGTGA. The J segment lost 5 bases and the V segment lost 5 bases, leaving 10 bases of the junction unmatched. The CDR3 consists of 15 residues. The CDR3 loop is CASSPAGGMRETQYF. The DNA for the CDR3 is TGTGCCAGCAGCCCGGCGGGGGGAATGCGGGAGACCCAGTACTTC.

V gene TRBV23-1 combines with J gene TRBJ1-1, with D possibly TRBD1 on 5 matching bases. TRBV23-1 is sorted into the ORF group, with uncertain function. Trimming removed 1 base at V and 5 bases at J, with 23 bases between. There are 18 residues in the CDR3. CDR3 sequence: CASSQYFMARSGRTEAFF. In DNA, the CDR3 is TGCGCCAGCAGTCAATATTTTATGGCGCGATCAGGGAGGACTGAAGCTTTCTTT.